This is a list of T cell receptor beta chains from one sample in a study of blood T cell repertoires in COVID-19. Some clones are missing from TCRdb's copy, which holds only in-frame ones; the method was immunoSEQ multiplex PCR. The repertoire includes under 200,000 clones, around 86% of them detected once, and under 30% sits in the top ten. Material: PBMCs or T cells enriched from blood (not recorded which). The receptors originated from a woman aged 40 to 50 in a cohort exposed to, infected with or recovered from COVID-19 (not recorded which). The CDR3 runs from the conserved cysteine through the conserved F or W. Each record gives: V gene, clone size, J gene, D gene, CDR3 DNA, CDR3 protein. A D gene is named only where the DNA matches it firmly. Clone size, where shown, is once, few, many, or a class for clones that have expanded.

V: TRBV4-3; size: NA; J: TRBJ1-1; D: NA; DNA: TGCGCCAGCAGCCACGCAGGGGACGGGAACACTGAAGCTTTCTTT; CDR3: CASSHAGDGNTEAFF
V: TRBV5-1; size: NA; J: TRBJ1-1; D: NA; DNA: TGCGCCAGCAGCTTAGACTCTGGGGGGGCATGGACTGAAGCTTTCTTT; CDR3: CASSLDSGGAWTEAFF
V: TRBV7-9; size: NA; J: TRBJ1-1; D: NA; DNA: TGTGCCAGCAGCTCCAGGTACGCTGAAGCTTTCTTT; CDR3: CASSSRYAEAFF
V: TRBV6-2/TRBV6-3; size: few; J: TRBJ2-7; D: NA; DNA: TGTGCCAGCAGTTACTCCTCATGGGACAACTCCTACGAGCAGTACTTC; CDR3: CASSYSSWDNSYEQYF
V: TRBV5-4; size: NA; J: TRBJ1-5; D: NA; DNA: TGTGCCAGCAGCTTGAGGGGAACGGATCAGCCCCAGCATTTT; CDR3: CASSLRGTDQPQHF
V: TRBV18; size: NA; J: TRBJ1-1; D: NA; DNA: TGTGCCAGCTCACCCCGCGGGGAGGTGAACACTGAAGCTTTCTTT; CDR3: CASSPRGEVNTEAFF
V: TRBV7-8; size: NA; J: TRBJ2-1; D: TRBD2; DNA: TGTGCCAGCAGCTTAGGTGGGACTAGACCAACGGATGAGCAGTTCTTC; CDR3: CASSLGGTRPTDEQFF
V: TRBV27; size: NA; J: TRBJ2-7; D: TRBD2; DNA: TGTGCCAGCAGTTTGGGACTAGCGGGACACGAGCAGTACTTC; CDR3: CASSLGLAGHEQYF
V: TRBV28; size: NA; J: TRBJ2-3; D: TRBD2; DNA: TGTGCCAGCAGTCCTAGCGGTAGCACAGATACGCAGTATTTT; CDR3: CASSPSGSTDTQYF
V: TRBV5-4; size: NA; J: TRBJ2-3; D: TRBD2; DNA: TGTGCCAGCAGCTTTATAGCGGGAGTAGATACGCAGTATTTT; CDR3: CASSFIAGVDTQYF
V: TRBV4-1; size: NA; J: TRBJ1-5; D: NA; DNA: TGCGCCAGCAGCCAAATAGGCAGGGGAAAAAGCAATCAGCCCCAGCATTTT; CDR3: CASSQIGRGKSNQPQHF
V: TRBV13; size: NA; J: TRBJ2-6; D: NA; DNA: TGTGCCAGCAGCGAACACGCTGGGGCCAACGTCCTGACTTTC; CDR3: CASSEHAGANVLTF
V: TRBV6-5; size: NA; J: TRBJ1-1; D: TRBD1; DNA: TGTGCCAGCAGTAAAACAGGGGCAAGCACTGAAGCTTTCTTT; CDR3: CASSKTGASTEAFF
V: TRBV5-1; size: NA; J: TRBJ1-1; D: TRBD1; DNA: TGCGCCAGCAGCTTGCAGGGGGCGGTGAACACTGAAGCTTTCTTT; CDR3: CASSLQGAVNTEAFF
V: TRBV24-1; size: few; J: TRBJ2-7; D: TRBD2; DNA: TGTGCCACCAGTGATTCGAGAGCGGGAGTCTCCTACGAGCAGTACTTC; CDR3: CATSDSRAGVSYEQYF
V: TRBV10-2; size: NA; J: TRBJ2-5; D: TRBD1; DNA: TGCGCCAGCAGTTCTCCGGGACAGGGGCGGGAGACCCAGTACTTC; CDR3: CASSSPGQGRETQYF
V: TRBV5-4; size: few; J: TRBJ2-7; D: TRBD2; DNA: TGTGCCAGCAGCTTGGCCGGGGGAGGGCACTCCTACGAGCAGTACTTC; CDR3: CASSLAGGGHSYEQYF
V: TRBV27; size: NA; J: TRBJ2-7; D: TRBD1; DNA: TGTGCCAGCAGCCGGACAGGGGGCTACGAGCAGTACTTC; CDR3: CASSRTGGYEQYF
V: TRBV19; size: NA; J: TRBJ2-1; D: TRBD2; DNA: TGTGCCAGTAGTATAGTGGGAGCGGGAAGCTCCTACAATGAGCAGTTCTTC; CDR3: CASSIVGAGSSYNEQFF